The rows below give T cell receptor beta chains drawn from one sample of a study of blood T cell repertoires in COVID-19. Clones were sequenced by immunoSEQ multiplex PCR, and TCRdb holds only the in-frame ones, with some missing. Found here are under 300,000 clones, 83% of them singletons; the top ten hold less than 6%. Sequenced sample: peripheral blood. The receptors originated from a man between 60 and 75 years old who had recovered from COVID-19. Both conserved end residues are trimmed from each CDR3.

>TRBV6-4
ASASESTGELF
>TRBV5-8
ASSFRGGATETQY
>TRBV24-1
ATSDPGTGQETQY
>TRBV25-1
ASSEFAFQETQY
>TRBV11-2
ASRKRVSGGLIHEQY
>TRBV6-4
ASSDSRGINSPLH
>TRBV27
ASSFLAGGTTDTQY
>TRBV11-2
ASSRGGKSYEQY
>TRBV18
ASSLDRGVEQF
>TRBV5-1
ASSLGGQGALNYGYT
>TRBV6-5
ASSSAGTGIPEAF
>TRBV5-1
ASSGPGRNYGYT
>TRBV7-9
ASSSGGGGKNIQY
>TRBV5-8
ASSQTGNTEAF
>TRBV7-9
ASSRGGNEQY
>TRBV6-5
AFRTSLETQY
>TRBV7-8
ASSLGPSGGRGETQY
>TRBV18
ASSQLAGDTSYEQY
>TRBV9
ASSRTGGDGQPQH
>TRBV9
ASSVGLQGNTGELF
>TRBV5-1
ASSLWTGVPYEQY
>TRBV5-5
ASSFGVGGTEAF
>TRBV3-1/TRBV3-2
ASSQDRTGGYT
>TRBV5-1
ASSPRTSGAGTQY
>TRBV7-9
ASSLVGGMNTEAF
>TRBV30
AWSVQMNTEAF
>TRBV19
ASSIAGSSPRSQY
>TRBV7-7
ASSPGASGRSQETQY
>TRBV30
AWSVRGNTEAF
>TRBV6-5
ASSSPFGEGTEAF
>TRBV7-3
ASTDGGTEAF
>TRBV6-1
ASSEGGGWGTDTQY
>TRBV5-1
ASSGRLDLGADTQY
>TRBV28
ASSLGGGQGTNYGYT
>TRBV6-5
ASSYSSGRSYNEQF
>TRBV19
ASSITANTEAF
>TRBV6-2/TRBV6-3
ASSNPGLYNEQF
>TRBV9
ASSVGLAGLGYNEQF
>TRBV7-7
ASSQTSGRAGNEQF
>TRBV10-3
AISGARSNEQF
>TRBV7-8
ASSLGGSSGNTIY
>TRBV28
ASSYWGQGQPQH
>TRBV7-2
ASSPRDRSYGYT
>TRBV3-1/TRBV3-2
ASSRDSNTGELF
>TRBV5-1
ASSVDSGRYNEQF